This T cell receptor beta chain was sequenced during a study of cytomegalovirus exposure and HLA in healthy donors. Study-level results: It was shown in a later analysis that HLA-associated TCR beta chains were more clonally expanded than other, equally common chains.

V was pared by 8 bases and J by 1 base, with 14 bases between. The V gene's germline CDR1 is WSHSY and CDR2 SAAADI. The CDR3 has 14 residues. PCR amplification relied on 60 Vbeta primers (plus 13 Jbeta primers). Sequencing was performed with immunoSEQ multiplex PCR; in TCRdb, only in-frame clones are kept and a portion is missing. The table records about 90,000 clones, approximately 56% of them present only once. In regard to this clone: Antigen unknown.

The sequencing sample was made of PBMCs. This TCR was sampled from a woman between 25 and 40 years old in good health and CMV-seropositive. The chain recombines TRBV10-2 with TRBJ1-1; no firm D call. CDR3 sequence: CASRPSSGNTEAFF. CDR3 DNA sequence: TGCGCCAGCCGTCCGTCTTCAGGGAACACTGAAGCTTTCTTT.